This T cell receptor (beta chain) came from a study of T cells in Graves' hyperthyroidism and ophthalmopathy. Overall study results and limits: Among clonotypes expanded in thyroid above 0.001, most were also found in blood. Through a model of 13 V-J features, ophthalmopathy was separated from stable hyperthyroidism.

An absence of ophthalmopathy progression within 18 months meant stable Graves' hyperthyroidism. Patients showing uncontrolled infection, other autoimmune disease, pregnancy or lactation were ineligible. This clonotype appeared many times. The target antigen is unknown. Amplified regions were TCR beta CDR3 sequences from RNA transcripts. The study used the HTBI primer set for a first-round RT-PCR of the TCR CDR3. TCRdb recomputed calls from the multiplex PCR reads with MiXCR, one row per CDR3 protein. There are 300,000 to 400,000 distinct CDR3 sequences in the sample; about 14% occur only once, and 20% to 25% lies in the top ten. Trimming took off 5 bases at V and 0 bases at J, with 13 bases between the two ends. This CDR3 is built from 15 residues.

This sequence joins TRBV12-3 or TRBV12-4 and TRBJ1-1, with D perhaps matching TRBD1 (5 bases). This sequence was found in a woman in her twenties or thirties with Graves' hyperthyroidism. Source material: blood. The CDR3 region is CASSRYRGMNTEAFF. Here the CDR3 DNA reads TGTGCCAGCAGTCGTTACCGGGGGATGAACACTGAAGCTTTCTTT.